This T cell receptor (beta chain) was observed in a study of T cell repertoires in cytomegalovirus infection. One entry per CDR3 protein results from TCRdb running MiXCR on the reads. The sample includes about 60,000 distinct CDR3 sequences, around 30% of them seen just once. Remarks on this clonotype: Its antigen is unknown.

Sequences were obtained from PBMCs, sequenced either directly or after in vitro stimulation (not recorded which). This receptor was obtained from a human donor in good health (CMV status not recorded). Some clones in this sample may be carry-over from other donors' samples.

The CDR3 sequence is CASSAAYEQYF. The DNA of the CDR3 is TGTGCCAGCAGTGCGGCTTACGAGCAGTACTTC. The J gene is TRBJ2-7, the V gene TRBV12-3 or TRBV12-4; D gene uncertain. The CDR3 runs to 11 residues. Deletions cut 5 bases from V and 4 bases from J, with 6 bases between.